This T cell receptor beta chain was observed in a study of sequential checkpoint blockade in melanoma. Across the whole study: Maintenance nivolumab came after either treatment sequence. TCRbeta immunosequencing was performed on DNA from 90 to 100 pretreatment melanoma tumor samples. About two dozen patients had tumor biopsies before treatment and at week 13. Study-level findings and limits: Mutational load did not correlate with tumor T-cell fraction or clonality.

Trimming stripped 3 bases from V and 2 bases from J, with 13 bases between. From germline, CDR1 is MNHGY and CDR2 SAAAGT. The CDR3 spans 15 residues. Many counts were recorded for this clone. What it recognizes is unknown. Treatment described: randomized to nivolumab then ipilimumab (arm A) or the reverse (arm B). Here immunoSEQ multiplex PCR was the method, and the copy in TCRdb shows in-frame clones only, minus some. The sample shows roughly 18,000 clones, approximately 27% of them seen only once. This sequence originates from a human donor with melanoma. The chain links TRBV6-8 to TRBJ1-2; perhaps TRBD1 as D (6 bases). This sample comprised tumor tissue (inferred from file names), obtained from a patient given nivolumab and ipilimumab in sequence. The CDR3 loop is CASSYSSRGNYGYTF. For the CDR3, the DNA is TGTGCCAGCAGTTATTCGAGTAGGGGGAACTATGGCTACACCTTC.